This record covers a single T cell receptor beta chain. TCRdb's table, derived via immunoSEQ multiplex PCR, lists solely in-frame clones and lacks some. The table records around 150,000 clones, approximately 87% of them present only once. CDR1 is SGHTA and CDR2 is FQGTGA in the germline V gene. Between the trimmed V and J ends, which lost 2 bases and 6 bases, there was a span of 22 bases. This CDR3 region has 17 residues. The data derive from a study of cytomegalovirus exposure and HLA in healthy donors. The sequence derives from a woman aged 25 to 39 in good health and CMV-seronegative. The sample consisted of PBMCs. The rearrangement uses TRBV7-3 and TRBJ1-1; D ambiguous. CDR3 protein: CASSLLCSPRGYPEAFF. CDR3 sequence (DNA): TGTGCCAGCAGCTTATTATGCAGCCCGCGAGGGTACCCTGAAGCTTTCTTT.